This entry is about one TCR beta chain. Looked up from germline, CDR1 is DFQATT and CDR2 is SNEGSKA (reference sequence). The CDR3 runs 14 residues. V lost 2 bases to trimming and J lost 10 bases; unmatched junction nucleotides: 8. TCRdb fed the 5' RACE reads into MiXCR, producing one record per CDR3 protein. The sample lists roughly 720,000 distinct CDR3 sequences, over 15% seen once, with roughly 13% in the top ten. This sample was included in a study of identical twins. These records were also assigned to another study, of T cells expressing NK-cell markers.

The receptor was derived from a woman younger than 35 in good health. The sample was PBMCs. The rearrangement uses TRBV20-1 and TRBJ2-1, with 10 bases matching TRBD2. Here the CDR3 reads CSARPRTSGPEQFF. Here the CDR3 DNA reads TGCAGTGCTAGACCCCGGACTAGCGGTCCAGAGCAGTTCTTC.